This T cell receptor (beta chain) was sequenced during a study of cytomegalovirus exposure and HLA in healthy donors. Study summary: Unique TCRs from HLA-typed donors, 80 million to 100 million of them, were held in an early data release. For the approximately 400 genotyped donors, roughly 80% fell within the Caucasian-associated ancestry cluster.

This clone has only a few counts. The antigen is unknown. Study-level findings and limits: Sequencing likely caused a cluster of highly shared sequence variants.

Use of 60 Vbeta and 13 Jbeta primers characterized the PCR. Profiling relied on immunoSEQ multiplex PCR, and the TCRdb table lists in-frame clones only, not all of them. The sample includes 100,000 to 120,000 clones, around 15% of them seen just once. This CDR3 contains 13 residues. From germline, CDR1 is MNHNY and CDR2 SVGAGI (reference sequence). Between the trimmed V and J ends, which lost 2 bases and 14 bases, there was a span of 18 bases. The sequenced sample consisted of PBMCs. This sequence originates from a female donor in good health and CMV-seronegative. This chain connects TRBV6-6 to TRBJ1-2, with a weak D call TRBD1 (5 bases). The CDR3 loop is CASSYPGLTRGTF. The CDR3 coding sequence is TGTGCCAGCAGTTACCCGGGACTAACTCGTGGGACCTTC.